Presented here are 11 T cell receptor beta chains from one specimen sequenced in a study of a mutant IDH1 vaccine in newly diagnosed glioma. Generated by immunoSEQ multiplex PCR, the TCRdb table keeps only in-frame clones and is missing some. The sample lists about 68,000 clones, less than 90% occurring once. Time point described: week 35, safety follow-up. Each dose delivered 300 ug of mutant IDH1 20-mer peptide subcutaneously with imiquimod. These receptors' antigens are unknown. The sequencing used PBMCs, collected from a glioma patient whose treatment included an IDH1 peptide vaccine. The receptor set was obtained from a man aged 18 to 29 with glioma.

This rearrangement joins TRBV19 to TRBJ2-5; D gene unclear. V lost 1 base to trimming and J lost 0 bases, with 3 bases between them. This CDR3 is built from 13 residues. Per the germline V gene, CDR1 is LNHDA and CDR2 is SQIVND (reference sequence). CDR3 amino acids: CASSIAYQETQYF. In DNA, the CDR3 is TGTGCCAGTAGTATAGCGTACCAAGAGACCCAGTACTTC.

CDR3 in amino acids: CASREVFGVNTEAFF. The CDR3 DNA is TGTGCCTCCCGGGAGGTGTTCGGGGTGAACACTGAAGCTTTCTTT. The chain employs TRBV27 and TRBJ1-1; D is undetermined. This CDR3 has 15 residues. CDR1 and CDR2 from the germline V gene are MNHEY and SMNVEV (reference sequence). Between the trimmed V and J ends, which lost 11 bases and 0 bases, there was a span of 19 bases.

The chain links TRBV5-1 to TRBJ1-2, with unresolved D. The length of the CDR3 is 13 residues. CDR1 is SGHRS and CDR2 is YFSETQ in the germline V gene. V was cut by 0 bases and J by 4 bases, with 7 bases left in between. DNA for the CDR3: TGCGCCAGCAGCTTGGGACGGACCTATGGCTACACCTTC. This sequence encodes CASSLGRTYGYTF.

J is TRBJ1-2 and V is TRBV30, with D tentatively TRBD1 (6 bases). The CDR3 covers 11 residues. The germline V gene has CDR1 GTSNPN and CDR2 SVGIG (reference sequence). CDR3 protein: CALWTDLGYTF. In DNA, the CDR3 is TGTGCTCTTTGGACAGACCTTGGCTACACCTTC. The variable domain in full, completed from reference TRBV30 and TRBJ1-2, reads SQTIHQWPATLVQPVGSPLSLECTVEGTSNPNLYWYRQAAGRGLQLLFYSVGIGQISSEVPQNLSASRPQDRQFILSSKKLLLSDSGFYLCALWTDLGYTFGSGTRLTVV.

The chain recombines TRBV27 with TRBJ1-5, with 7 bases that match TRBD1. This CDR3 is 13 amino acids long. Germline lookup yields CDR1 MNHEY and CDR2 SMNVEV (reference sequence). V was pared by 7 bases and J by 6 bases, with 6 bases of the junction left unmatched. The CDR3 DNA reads TGTGCCAGCAAATCAGGGGGAACTCAGCCCCAGCATTTT. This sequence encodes CASKSGGTQPQHF.

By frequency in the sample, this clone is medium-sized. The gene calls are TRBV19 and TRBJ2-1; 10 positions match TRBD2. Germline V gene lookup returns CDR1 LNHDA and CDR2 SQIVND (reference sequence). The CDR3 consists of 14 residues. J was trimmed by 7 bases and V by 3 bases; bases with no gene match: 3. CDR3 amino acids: CASSIGGLANEQFF. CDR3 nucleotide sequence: TGTGCCAGTAGTATTGGGGGACTAGCGAATGAGCAGTTCTTC.

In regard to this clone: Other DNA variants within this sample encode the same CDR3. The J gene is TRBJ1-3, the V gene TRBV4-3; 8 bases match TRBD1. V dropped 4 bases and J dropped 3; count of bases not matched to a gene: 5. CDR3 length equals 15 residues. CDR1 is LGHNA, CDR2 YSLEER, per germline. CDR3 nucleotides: TGCGCCAGCAGCCCCGACAGGGGTTATGGAAACACCATATATTTT. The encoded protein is CASSPDRGYGNTIYF.

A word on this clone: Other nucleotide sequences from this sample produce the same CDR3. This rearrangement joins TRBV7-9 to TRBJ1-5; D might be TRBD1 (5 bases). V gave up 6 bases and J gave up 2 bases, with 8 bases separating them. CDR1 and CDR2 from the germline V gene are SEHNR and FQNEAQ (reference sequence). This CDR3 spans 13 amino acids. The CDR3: CASSKGGNQPQHF. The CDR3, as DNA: TGTGCCAGCAGTAAAGGGGGCAATCAGCCCCAGCATTTT.

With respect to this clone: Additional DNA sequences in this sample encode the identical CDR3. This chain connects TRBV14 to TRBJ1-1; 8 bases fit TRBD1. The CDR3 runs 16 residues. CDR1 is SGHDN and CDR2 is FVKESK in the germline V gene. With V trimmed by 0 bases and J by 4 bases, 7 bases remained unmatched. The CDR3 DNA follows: TGTGCCAGCAGCCAAGAGGGGCAGGGGGCGAGCACTGAAGCTTTCTTT. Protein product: CASSQEGQGASTEAFF. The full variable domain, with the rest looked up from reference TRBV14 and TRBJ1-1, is EAGVTQFPSHSVIEKGQTVTLRCDPISGHDNLYWYRRVMGKEIKFLLHFVKESKQDESGMPNNRFLAERTGGTYSTLKVQPAELEDSGVYFCASSQEGQGASTEAFFGQGTRLTVV.

DNA of the CDR3: TGTGCCAGTAGTATGAGGGACAGTAACCAGCCCCAGCATTTT. This sequence encodes CASSMRDSNQPQHF. This sequence joins TRBV19 and TRBJ1-5, with 7 bases identical to TRBD1. V shed 3 bases, J shed 7 bases, and the junction held 6 bases outside the gene matches. The germline CDR1 and CDR2 sequences are LNHDA and SQIVND (reference sequence). The CDR3 is made up of 14 amino acids. Full variable domain (rest looked up from reference TRBV19 and TRBJ1-5): DGGITQSPKYLFRKEGQNVTLSCEQNLNHDAMYWYRQDPGQGLRLIYYSQIVNDFQKGDIAEGYSVSREKKESFPLTVTSAQKNPTAFYLCASSMRDSNQPQHFGDGTRLSIL.

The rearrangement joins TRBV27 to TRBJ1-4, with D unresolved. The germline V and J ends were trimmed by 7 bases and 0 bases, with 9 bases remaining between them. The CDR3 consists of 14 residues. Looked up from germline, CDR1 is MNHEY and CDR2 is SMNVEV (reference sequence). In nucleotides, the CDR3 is TGTGCCAGCAAGGTTGAACCAACTAATGAAAAACTGTTTTTT. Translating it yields CASKVEPTNEKLFF.